Many counts were recorded for the clone carrying this T cell receptor beta chain. TRAV- and TRBV-specific primers, spanning alpha and beta chains, primed first-strand cDNA. It was with a constant-region primer and a V-primer adapter that TCRs were amplified over about 20 PCR cycles. TCRdb itself ran the reads through MiXCR, one entry per CDR3 protein. The sample yields some 38,000 distinct CDR3 sequences, about 20% seen once. Stated time point: after trial treatment. The treatment is: LDRT plus nivolumab, ipilimumab, low-dose cyclophosphamide and aspirin (RACIN trial). This entry belongs to a study of low-dose radiotherapy and immunotherapy resistance in tumors. Trimming took 6 bases from V and 1 from J, leaving 13 bases between them. CDR1 and CDR2 from the germline V gene are SGHRS and YFSETQ. This CDR3 has 14 residues.

The sequencing here drew on PBMCs, taken after low-dose radiotherapy plus immunotherapy. The source of this sequence is a female donor with ovarian cancer. The chain combines TRBV5-1 with TRBJ1-1, with D possibly matching TRBD1 (6 bases). CDR3 protein: CASTQGGPNTEAFF. CDR3 sequence (DNA): TGCGCCAGCACTCAAGGGGGACCGAACACTGAAGCTTTCTTT.